A selection of T cell receptor beta chains follows, all from one sample in a study of blood T cell repertoires in COVID-19. The protocol was immunoSEQ multiplex PCR, while the TCRdb copy is restricted to in-frame clones and leaves out a portion. The sample contains 300,000 to 450,000 clones, roughly 86% of which appear only once. Sequenced: PBMCs or T cells enriched from blood (not recorded which). Receptors were obtained from a man aged 40-55 years in a cohort exposed to, infected with or recovered from COVID-19 (not recorded which). Both conserved end residues are part of each CDR3. The D gene is left open where the match is weak. Only part of the rows carry a size: once, few, many, or a class if the clone is expanded.

cdr3_nt,cdr3_aa,v_call,j_call,d_call,clone_size
TGTGCCAGTGCCGACAGCTCGATCTTCGGAAACACCATATATTTT,CASADSSIFGNTIYF,TRBV19,TRBJ1-3,.,.
TGTGCCAGCAGTTACTCAGGCAGGGGGCACACCGGGGAGCTGTTTTTT,CASSYSGRGHTGELFF,TRBV6-5,TRBJ2-2,TRBD1,.
TGTGCCAGCAGTTTATCAGGGACAGGGGTCTACGAGCAGTACTTC,CASSLSGTGVYEQYF,TRBV27,TRBJ2-7,TRBD1,.
TGTGCCAGTAGTACCGGGAGCTCCTACAATGAGCAGTTCTTC,CASSTGSSYNEQFF,TRBV19,TRBJ2-1,.,.
TGTGCCAGCAGTTTAGAGGGGGCGGTGAACACTGAAGCTTTCTTT,CASSLEGAVNTEAFF,TRBV27,TRBJ1-1,TRBD1,.
TGTGCCATCACTCTCAGCGGTAACACAGATACGCAGTATTTT,CAITLSGNTDTQYF,TRBV10-3,TRBJ2-3,.,.
TGTGCCAGTAGTATGATAGAGAACACTGAAGCTTTCTTT,CASSMIENTEAFF,TRBV19,TRBJ1-1,.,.
TGTGCCAGTAGTAAAGTCCGGGACAAACGCACAGATACGCAGTATTTT,CASSKVRDKRTDTQYF,TRBV19,TRBJ2-3,.,once
TGTGCCAGCAGCCCGATCGGGACTAGCGTTGAGCAGTTCTTC,CASSPIGTSVEQFF,TRBV6-4,TRBJ2-1,TRBD2,.
TGTGCCAGCAGCCTAACGGGGAAGATGAACACTGAAGCTTTCTTT,CASSLTGKMNTEAFF,TRBV4-2,TRBJ1-1,.,once
TGTGCCAGTAGTATAGACGTAAGGGAGGGATACGAGCAGTACTTC,CASSIDVREGYEQYF,TRBV19,TRBJ2-7,TRBD2,.
TGTGCCAGTAGTATAGTAACTAGCGGGAGATCAAGTGAGCAGTTCTTC,CASSIVTSGRSSEQFF,TRBV19,TRBJ2-1,TRBD2,.
TGTGCCAGTAGTGGAGCCTACGAGCAGTACTTC,CASSGAYEQYF,TRBV19,TRBJ2-7,.,.
TGTGCCAGCGGGAGGGCATACAATGAGCAGTTCTTC,CASGRAYNEQFF,TRBV19,TRBJ2-1,TRBD2,.
TGTGCCAGCTCACCAGTACAGGGCAGCAATCAGCCCCAGCATTTT,CASSPVQGSNQPQHF,TRBV18,TRBJ1-5,.,.
TGCGCCAGCAAACCCCGGGACAGCCTGAACACTGAAGCTTTCTTT,CASKPRDSLNTEAFF,TRBV5-1,TRBJ1-1,TRBD1,.
TGCGCGACTAGCGGGAATCCACAACTATCATACAATGAGCAGTTCTTC,CATSGNPQLSYNEQFF,TRBV4-1,TRBJ2-1,TRBD2,.
TGTGCTTCTAGCGGGTGGAGCACAGATACGCAGTATTTT,CASSGWSTDTQYF,TRBV6-5,TRBJ2-3,TRBD2,.
TGCGCCAGCAGCTCTGGGAGCGGGAACTACAATGAGCAGTTCTTC,CASSSGSGNYNEQFF,TRBV5-1,TRBJ2-1,TRBD2,once
TGTGCCAGCAGTAAAACAGGGCCCGGGGAGCTGTTTTTT,CASSKTGPGELFF,TRBV5-5,TRBJ2-2,.,.
TGTGCCAGCAGGGGACAAGCGGGAGTTGTGTACAATGAGCAGTTCTTC,CASRGQAGVVYNEQFF,TRBV7-2,TRBJ2-1,TRBD2,.
TGCAGCGTTAGAGCGGGAGGGCCTGTAGATACGCAGTATTTT,CSVRAGGPVDTQYF,TRBV29-1,TRBJ2-3,TRBD2,.
TGTGCCAGCAGCCCCGGGACAAGGAATGAAAAACTGTTTTTT,CASSPGTRNEKLFF,TRBV5-5,TRBJ1-4,.,.
TGTGCCAGCAGCGTAGACGGCGGTAGCTCCTACGAGCAGTACTTC,CASSVDGGSSYEQYF,TRBV9,TRBJ2-7,.,.
TGTGCCAGCATTCGGGACAGTAGGAACACCGGGGAGCTGTTTTTT,CASIRDSRNTGELFF,TRBV6-5,TRBJ2-2,TRBD1,once
TGCGCCAGCAGCCAAGACAGGAACTATGGCTACACCTTC,CASSQDRNYGYTF,TRBV5-1,TRBJ1-2,.,.
TGCGCCAGCAGCGGGGAGGGCCTAGCGGTAGAGACCCAGTACTTC,CASSGEGLAVETQYF,TRBV5-1,TRBJ2-5,TRBD2,.
TGCGCCAGCAGCTTAGTAGCGGGCACAGATACGCAGTATTTT,CASSLVAGTDTQYF,TRBV5-1,TRBJ2-3,.,.
TGTGCCAGCAGCGCACAGGGGGCGACGAACACTGAAGCTTTCTTT,CASSAQGATNTEAFF,TRBV9,TRBJ1-1,TRBD1,.
TGTGCCATCCGGACTAGCGGGAGCCACGAGCAGTACTTC,CAIRTSGSHEQYF,TRBV10-3,TRBJ2-7,TRBD2,.
TGTGCCAGTAAGGCTAGCGGGAGGATGAACACCGGGGAGCTGTTTTTT,CASKASGRMNTGELFF,TRBV19,TRBJ2-2,TRBD2,few
TGTGCCACCAGCGGTCGAAAGACAGGGGGCAATCAGCCCCAGCATTTT,CATSGRKTGGNQPQHF,TRBV15,TRBJ1-5,TRBD1,.
TGCAGTGCCCAGGCGTACAATGAGCAGTTCTTC,CSAQAYNEQFF,TRBV20-1,TRBJ2-1,.,.
TGTGCCAGCTCCCCCCCGGACAGGGCAGTCTACGAGCAGTACTTC,CASSPPDRAVYEQYF,TRBV18,TRBJ2-7,TRBD1,.
TGTGCCACCAGCAGAGATGGGGGGGGAGAGCAGTTCTTC,CATSRDGGGEQFF,TRBV15,TRBJ2-1,TRBD2,.
TGCGCCAGCAGCTTGGTGCCGGGTAATCAGCCCCAGCATTTT,CASSLVPGNQPQHF,TRBV5-1,TRBJ1-5,.,.
TGCGCCAGCAGCTTAAGGACAGATGAAAAACTGTTTTTT,CASSLRTDEKLFF,TRBV5-1,TRBJ1-4,.,.
TGCGCCAGCAGTCAACTCGAGACTAGCGGGCACAATGAGCAGTTCTTC,CASSQLETSGHNEQFF,TRBV23-1,TRBJ2-1,TRBD2,.
TGTGCCAGCAGTTTGGGCGGGAGGGCTGAGACCCAGTACTTC,CASSLGGRAETQYF,TRBV28,TRBJ2-5,TRBD2,once
TGTGCCAGCAGCCGACCGGGACAGGCGAACACCGGGGAGCTGTTTTTT,CASSRPGQANTGELFF,TRBV2,TRBJ2-2,TRBD1,.
TGTGCCAGCGCCCGGGGGGCTGGGTACAATGAGCAGTTCTTC,CASARGAGYNEQFF,TRBV5-6,TRBJ2-1,.,.
TGCGCCAGCAGGACCGGGGAGGGCGGGGAGCAGTACTTC,CASRTGEGGEQYF,TRBV5-1,TRBJ2-7,TRBD2,.
TGTGCCAGTAGTATTCACAGGGGTGGGGACATTCAGTACTTC,CASSIHRGGDIQYF,TRBV19,TRBJ2-4,TRBD1,.
TGTGCCAGCAGTTCACCGACGGACTGGAACACCGGGGAGCTGTTTTTT,CASSSPTDWNTGELFF,TRBV28,TRBJ2-2,.,.
TGTGCCAGCAGTTTGGGACACCTTTCCTACAATGAGCAGTTCTTC,CASSLGHLSYNEQFF,TRBV28,TRBJ2-1,.,.
TGTGCCAGCAGTCCGAGCGGGGGCAATGAGCAGTTCTTC,CASSPSGGNEQFF,TRBV6-5,TRBJ2-1,TRBD2,.